The present T cell receptor (beta chain) was sequenced within a study of blood T cells in healthy people across ages. Overall study: Template switching picked up about one barcoded beta molecule for each two T cells.

Note on this clonotype: Its antigen is undetermined. Relative to the germline gene, one junction end is altered; a read error may explain this.

Primed by a sample-barcoded 5' primer and a J-beta primer mix, a second PCR proceeded for roughly 7 to 12 cycles. Tagging of each cDNA molecule was performed by a template-switch adaptor with 12 random nucleotides. MiXCR, run by TCRdb on the 5' RACE reads, gives a single entry per CDR3 protein. The sample records 910,000 or so distinct CDR3 sequences, roughly 51% being singletons. The CDR3 length is 13 residues. Germline V CDR1 and CDR2: MNHEY, SVGAGI. Study-wide results and caveats: The study found more naive CD4+ cells and higher diversity in long-lived than aged donors.

The V gene is TRBV6-5, the J gene TRBJ2-3; 9 bases align to TRBD2. This clonotype originated in a woman aged 55-70 years in good health. The sequenced sample consisted of blood. The CDR3 bases are TGTGCCAGCAGAGCGGGAGGCGCAGATGCGCAGTATTTT. Protein product: CASRAGGADAQYF.